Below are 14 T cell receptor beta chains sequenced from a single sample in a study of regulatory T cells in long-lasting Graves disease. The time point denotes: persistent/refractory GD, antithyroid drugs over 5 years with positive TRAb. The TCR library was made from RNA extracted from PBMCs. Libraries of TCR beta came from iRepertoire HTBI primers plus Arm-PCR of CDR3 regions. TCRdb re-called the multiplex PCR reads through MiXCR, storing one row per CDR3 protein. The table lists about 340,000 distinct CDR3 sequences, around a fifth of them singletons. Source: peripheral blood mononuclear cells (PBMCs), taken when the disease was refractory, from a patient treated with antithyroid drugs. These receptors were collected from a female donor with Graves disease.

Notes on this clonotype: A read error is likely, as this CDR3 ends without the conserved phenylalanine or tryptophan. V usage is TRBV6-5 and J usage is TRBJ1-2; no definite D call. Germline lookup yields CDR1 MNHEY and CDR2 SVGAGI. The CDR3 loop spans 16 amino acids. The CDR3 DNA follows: TGTGCCGGCAGTTTCCGGGTGACGACCGTTCACTATGGCTACACCCTC. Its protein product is CAGSFRVTTVHYGYTL.

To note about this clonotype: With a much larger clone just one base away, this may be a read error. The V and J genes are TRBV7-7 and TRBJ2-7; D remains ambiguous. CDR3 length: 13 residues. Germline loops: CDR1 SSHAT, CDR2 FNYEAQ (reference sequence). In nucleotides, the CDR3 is TGTGCTAGCAGCTGCAGTACCCTCCACGAGCAGCACTTC. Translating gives CASSCSTLHEQHF.

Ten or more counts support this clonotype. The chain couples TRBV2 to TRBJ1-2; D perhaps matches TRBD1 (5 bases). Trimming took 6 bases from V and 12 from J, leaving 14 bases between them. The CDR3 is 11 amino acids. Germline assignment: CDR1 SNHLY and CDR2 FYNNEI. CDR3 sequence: CASRWAGRNTF. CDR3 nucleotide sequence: TGTGCCAGCAGGTGGGCAGGGAGAAACACCTTC.

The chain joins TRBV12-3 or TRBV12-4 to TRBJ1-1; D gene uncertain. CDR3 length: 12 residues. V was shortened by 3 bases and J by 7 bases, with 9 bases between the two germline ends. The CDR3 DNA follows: TGTGCCAGCAGTTTTTTTGGGGATGAAGCTTTCTTT. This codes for CASSFFGDEAFF.

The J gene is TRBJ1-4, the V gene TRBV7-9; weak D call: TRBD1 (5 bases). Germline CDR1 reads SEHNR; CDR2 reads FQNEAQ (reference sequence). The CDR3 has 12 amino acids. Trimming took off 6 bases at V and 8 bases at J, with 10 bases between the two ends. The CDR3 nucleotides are TGTGCCAGCAGAGGGAGGGACGAAAAACTGTTTTTT. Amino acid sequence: CASRGRDEKLFF. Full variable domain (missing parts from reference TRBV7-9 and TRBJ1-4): DTGVSQNPRHKITKRGQNVTFRCDPISEHNRLYWYRQTLGQGPEFLTYFQNEAQLEKSRLLSDRFSAERPKGSFSTLEIQRTEQGDSAMYLCASRGRDEKLFFGSGTQLSVL.

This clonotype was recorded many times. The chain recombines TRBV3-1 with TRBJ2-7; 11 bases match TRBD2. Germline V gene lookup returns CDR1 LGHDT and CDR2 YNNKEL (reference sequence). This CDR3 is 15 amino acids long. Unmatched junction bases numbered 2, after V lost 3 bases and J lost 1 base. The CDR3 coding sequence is TGTGCCAGCAGCCACGGGACTAGCGGTTCCTACGAGCAGTACTTC. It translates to CASSHGTSGSYEQYF.

For the CDR3, the DNA is TGCGCCAGCAGCCCCTGGACAGCGGAAAGGGAAGCTTTCTTT. Amino acids: CASSPWTAEREAFF. This chain uses TRBV5-1 with TRBJ1-1; TRBD1 might be the D (6 bases). The germline gives CDR1 SGHRS, CDR2 YFSETQ. With 4 bases removed from V and 8 bases from J, the gap between germline ends came to 18 bases. The CDR3 has 14 amino acids.

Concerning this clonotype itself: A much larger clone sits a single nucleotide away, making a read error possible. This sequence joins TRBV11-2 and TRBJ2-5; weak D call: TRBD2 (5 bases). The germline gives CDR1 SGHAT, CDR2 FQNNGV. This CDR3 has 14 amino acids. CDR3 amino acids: CASSPPWEQEAQYF. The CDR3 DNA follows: TGTGCCAGCAGCCCCCCTTGGGAGCAAGAGGCCCAGTACTTC. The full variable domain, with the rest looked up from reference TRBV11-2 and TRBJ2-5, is EAGVAQSPRYKIIEKRQSVAFWCNPISGHATLYWYQQILGQGPKLLIQFQNNGVVDDSQLPKDRFSAERLKGVDSTLKIQPAKLEDSAVYLCASSPPWEQEAQYFGPGTRLLVL.

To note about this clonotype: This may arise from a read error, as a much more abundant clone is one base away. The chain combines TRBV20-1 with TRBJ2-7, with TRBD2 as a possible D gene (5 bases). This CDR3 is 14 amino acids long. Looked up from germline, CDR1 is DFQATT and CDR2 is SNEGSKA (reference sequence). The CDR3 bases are TGCAGTGTCCGGAGGCGGCATGTCGGCTACGGGCAGTACTTC. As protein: CSVRRRHVGYGQYF.

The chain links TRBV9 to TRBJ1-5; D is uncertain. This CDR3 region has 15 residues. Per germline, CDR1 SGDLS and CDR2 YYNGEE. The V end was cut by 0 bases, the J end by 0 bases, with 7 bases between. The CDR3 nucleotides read TGTGCCAGCAGCGTAGAGGCTGGTAGCAATCAGCCCCAGCATTTT. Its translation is CASSVEAGSNQPQHF.

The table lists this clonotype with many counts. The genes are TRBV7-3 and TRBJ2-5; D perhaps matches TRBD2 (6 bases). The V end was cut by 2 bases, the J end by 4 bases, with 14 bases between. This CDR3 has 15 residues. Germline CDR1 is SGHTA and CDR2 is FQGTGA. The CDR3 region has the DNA TGTGCCAGCAGCTTATACCCGGGGGAAGGAGAGACCCAGTACTTC. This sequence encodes CASSLYPGEGETQYF.

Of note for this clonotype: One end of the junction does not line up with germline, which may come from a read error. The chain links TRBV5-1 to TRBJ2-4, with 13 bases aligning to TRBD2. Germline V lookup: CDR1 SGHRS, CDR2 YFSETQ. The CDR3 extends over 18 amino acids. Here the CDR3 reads CASSWGTSGTMAKNIQYF. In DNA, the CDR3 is TGTGCCAGCAGCTGGGGGACTAGCGGGACGATGGCCAAAAACATTCAGTACTTC. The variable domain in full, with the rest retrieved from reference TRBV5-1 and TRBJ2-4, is KAGVTQTPRYLIKTRGQQVTLSCSPISGHRSVSWYQQTPGQGLQFLFEYFSETQRNKGNFPGRFSGRQFSNSRSEMNVSTLELGDSALYLCASSWGTSGTMAKNIQYFGAGTRLSVL.

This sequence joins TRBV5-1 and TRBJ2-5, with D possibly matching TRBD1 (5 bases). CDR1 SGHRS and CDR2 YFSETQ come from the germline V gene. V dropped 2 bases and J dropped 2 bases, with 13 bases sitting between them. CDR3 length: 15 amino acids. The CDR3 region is CASSLGRQFQETQYF. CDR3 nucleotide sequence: TGCGCCAGCAGCTTAGGCCGACAGTTTCAAGAGACCCAGTACTTC.

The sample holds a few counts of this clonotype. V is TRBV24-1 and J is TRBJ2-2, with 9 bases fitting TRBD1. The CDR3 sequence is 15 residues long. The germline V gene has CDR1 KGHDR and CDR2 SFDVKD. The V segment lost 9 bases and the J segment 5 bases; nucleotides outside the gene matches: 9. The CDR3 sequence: CATSDRGVGTGELFF. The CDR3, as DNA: TGTGCCACCTCGGACAGGGGCGTAGGGACCGGGGAGCTGTTTTTT.